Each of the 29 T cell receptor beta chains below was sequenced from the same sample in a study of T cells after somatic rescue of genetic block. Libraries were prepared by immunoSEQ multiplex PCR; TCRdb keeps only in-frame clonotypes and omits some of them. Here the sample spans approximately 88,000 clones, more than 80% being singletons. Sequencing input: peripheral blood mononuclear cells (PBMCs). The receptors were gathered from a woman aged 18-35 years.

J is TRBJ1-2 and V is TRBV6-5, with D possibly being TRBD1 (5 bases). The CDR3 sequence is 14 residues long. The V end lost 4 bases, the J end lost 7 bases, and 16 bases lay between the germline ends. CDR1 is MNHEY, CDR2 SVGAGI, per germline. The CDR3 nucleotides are TGTGCCAGCAGTTCCTCTGGGGGAGGGGTTGGCTACACCTTC. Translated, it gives CASSSSGGGVGYTF.

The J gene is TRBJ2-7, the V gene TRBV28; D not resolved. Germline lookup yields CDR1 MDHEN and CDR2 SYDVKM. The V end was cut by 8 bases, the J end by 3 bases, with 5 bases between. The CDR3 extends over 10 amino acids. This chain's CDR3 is CASPSYEQYF. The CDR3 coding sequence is TGTGCCAGCCCTAGCTACGAGCAGTACTTC. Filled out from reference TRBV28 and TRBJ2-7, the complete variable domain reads DVKVTQSSRYLVKRTGEKVFLECVQDMDHENMFWYRQDPGLGLRLIYFSYDVKMKEKGDIPEGYSVSREKKERFSLILESASTNQTSMYLCASPSYEQYFGPGTRLTVT.

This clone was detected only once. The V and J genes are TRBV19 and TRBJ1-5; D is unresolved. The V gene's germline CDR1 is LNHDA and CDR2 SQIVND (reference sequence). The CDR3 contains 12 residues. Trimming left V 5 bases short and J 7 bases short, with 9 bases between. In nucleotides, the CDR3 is TGTGCCAGTAGTCCGATGGCGCAGCCCCAGCATTTT. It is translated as CASSPMAQPQHF. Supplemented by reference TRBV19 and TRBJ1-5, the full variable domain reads DGGITQSPKYLFRKEGQNVTLSCEQNLNHDAMYWYRQDPGQGLRLIYYSQIVNDFQKGDIAEGYSVSREKKESFPLTVTSAQKNPTAFYLCASSPMAQPQHFGDGTRLSIL.

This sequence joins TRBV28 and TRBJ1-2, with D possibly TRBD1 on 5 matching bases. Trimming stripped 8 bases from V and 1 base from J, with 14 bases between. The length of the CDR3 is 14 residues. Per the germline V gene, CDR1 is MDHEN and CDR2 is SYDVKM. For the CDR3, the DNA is TGTGCCAGCGTCCGACAGCCCGTTAACTATGGCTACACCTTC. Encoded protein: CASVRQPVNYGYTF.

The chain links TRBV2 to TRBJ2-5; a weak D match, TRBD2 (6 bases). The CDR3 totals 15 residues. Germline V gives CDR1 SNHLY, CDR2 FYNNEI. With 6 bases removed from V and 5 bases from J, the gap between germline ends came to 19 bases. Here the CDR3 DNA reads TGTGCCAGCAGGGCTCGACTTGGAGGGGAGGAGACCCAGTACTTC. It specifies CASRARLGGEETQYF.

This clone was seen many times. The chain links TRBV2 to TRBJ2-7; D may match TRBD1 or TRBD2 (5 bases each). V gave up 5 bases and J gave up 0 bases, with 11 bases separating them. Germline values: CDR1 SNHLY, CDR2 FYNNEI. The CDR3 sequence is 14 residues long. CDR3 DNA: TGTGCCAGCAGTCTCCGGGACGACTCCTACGAGCAGTACTTC. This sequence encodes CASSLRDDSYEQYF.

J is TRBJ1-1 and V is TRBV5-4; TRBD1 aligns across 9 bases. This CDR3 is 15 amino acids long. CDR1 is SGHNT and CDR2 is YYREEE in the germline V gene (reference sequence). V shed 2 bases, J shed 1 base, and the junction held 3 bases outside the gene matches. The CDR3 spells CASSFPGQGNTEAFF. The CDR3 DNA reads TGTGCCAGCAGCTTCCCGGGACAGGGGAACACTGAAGCTTTCTTT.

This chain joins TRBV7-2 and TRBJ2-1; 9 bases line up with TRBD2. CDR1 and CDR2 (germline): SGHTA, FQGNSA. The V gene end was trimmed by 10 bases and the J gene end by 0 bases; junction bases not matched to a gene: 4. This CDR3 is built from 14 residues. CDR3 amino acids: CATGGRASYNEQFF. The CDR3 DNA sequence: TGTGCCACGGGCGGGAGGGCCTCCTACAATGAGCAGTTCTTC.

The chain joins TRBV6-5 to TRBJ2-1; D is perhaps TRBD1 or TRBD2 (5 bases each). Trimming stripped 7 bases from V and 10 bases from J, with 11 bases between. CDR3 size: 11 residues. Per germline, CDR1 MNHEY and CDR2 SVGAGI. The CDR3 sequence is CASTSGREQFF. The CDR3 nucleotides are TGTGCCAGCACCTCGGGGCGGGAGCAGTTCTTC.

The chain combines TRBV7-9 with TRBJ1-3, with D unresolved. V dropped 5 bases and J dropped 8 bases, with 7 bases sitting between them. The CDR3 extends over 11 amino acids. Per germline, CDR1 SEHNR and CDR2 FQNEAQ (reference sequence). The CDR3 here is CASSPLDTIYF. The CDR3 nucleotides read TGTGCCAGCAGCCCCCTGGACACCATATATTTT. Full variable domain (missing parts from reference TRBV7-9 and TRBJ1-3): DTGVSQNPRHKITKRGQNVTFRCDPISEHNRLYWYRQTLGQGPEFLTYFQNEAQLEKSRLLSDRFSAERPKGSFSTLEIQRTEQGDSAMYLCASSPLDTIYFGEGSWLTVV.

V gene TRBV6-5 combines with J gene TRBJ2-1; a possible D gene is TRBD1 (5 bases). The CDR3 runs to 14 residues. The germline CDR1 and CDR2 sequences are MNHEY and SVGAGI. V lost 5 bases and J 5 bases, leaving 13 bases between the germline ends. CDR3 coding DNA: TGTGCCAGCAGTAAGCAGGGTCGGGACAATGAGCAGTTCTTC. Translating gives CASSKQGRDNEQFF.

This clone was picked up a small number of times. CDR3 sequence reads: CASSGASGTQEQFF. CDR3 DNA sequence: TGTGCCAGCAGTGGTGCTAGCGGTACCCAGGAGCAGTTCTTC. The chain links TRBV6-4 to TRBJ2-1, with 7 bases lining up with TRBD2. The CDR3 has 14 amino acids. Per germline, CDR1 MRHNA and CDR2 SNTAGT. Unmatched junction bases numbered 10, after V lost 4 bases and J lost 10 bases.

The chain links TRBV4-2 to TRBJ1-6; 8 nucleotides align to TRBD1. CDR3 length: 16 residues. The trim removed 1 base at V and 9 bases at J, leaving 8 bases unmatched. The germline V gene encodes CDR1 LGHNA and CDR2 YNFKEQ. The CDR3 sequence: CASSQVGTGGRSPLHF. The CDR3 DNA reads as TGTGCCAGCAGCCAAGTGGGGACAGGAGGGCGTTCACCCCTCCACTTT.

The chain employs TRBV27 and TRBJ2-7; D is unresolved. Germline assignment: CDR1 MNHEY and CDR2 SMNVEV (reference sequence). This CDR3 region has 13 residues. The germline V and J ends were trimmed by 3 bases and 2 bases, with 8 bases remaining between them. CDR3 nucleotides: TGTGCCAGCAGTTTTCGTGGGGCCTACGAGCAGTACTTC. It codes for CASSFRGAYEQYF.

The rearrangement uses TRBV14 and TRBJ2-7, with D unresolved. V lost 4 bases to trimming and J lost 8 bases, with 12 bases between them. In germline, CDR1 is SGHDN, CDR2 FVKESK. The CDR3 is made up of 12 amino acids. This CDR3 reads CASSPGPAKQYF. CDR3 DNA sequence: TGTGCCAGCAGCCCCGGACCCGCCAAGCAGTACTTC. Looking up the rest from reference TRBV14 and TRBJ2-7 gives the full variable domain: EAGVTQFPSHSVIEKGQTVTLRCDPISGHDNLYWYRRVMGKEIKFLLHFVKESKQDESGMPNNRFLAERTGGTYSTLKVQPAELEDSGVYFCASSPGPAKQYFGPGTRLTVT.

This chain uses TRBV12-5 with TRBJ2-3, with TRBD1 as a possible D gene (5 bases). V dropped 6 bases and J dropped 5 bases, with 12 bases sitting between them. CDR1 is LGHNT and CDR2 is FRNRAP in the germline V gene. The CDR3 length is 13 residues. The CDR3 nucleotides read TGTGCTAGTGGCCGTGACAGAAGAGATACGCAGTATTTT. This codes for CASGRDRRDTQYF.

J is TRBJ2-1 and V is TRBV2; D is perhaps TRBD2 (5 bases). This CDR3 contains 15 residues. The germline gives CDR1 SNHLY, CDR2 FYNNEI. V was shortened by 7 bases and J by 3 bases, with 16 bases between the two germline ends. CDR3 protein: CASKNRSGIYNEQFF. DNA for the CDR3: TGTGCCAGCAAAAATAGATCGGGGATCTACAATGAGCAGTTCTTC.

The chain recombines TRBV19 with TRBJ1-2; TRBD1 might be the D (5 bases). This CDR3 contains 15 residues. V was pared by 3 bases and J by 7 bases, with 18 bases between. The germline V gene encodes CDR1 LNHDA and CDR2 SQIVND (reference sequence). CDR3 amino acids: CASSIRQGLMAGYTF. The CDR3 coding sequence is TGTGCCAGTAGTATCCGGCAGGGACTTATGGCTGGCTACACCTTC.

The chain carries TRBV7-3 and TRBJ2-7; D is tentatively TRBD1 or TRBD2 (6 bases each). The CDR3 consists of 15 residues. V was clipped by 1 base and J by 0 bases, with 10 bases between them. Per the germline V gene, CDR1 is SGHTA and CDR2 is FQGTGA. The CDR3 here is CASSLIGGSSYEQYF. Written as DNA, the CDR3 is TGTGCCAGCAGCTTAATCGGGGGCAGCTCCTACGAGCAGTACTTC. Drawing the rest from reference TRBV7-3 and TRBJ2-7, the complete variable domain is GAGVSQTPSNKVTEKGKYVELRCDPISGHTALYWYRQSLGQGPEFLIYFQGTGAADDSGLPNDRFFAVRPEGSVSTLKIQRTERGDSAVYLCASSLIGGSSYEQYFGPGTRLTVT.

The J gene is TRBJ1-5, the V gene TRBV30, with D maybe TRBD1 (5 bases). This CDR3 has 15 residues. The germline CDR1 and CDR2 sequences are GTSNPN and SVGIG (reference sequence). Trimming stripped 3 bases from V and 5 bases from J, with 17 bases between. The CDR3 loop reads CAWSYAGGSDQPQHF. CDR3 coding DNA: TGTGCCTGGAGCTACGCGGGGGGTTCTGATCAGCCCCAGCATTTT.

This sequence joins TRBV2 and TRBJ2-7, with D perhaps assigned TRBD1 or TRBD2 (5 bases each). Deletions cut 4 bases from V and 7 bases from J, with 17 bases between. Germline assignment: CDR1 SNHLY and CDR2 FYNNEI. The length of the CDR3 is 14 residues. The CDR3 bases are TGTGCCAGCAGTGCCCACGGGGCCCTGGGAGAGCAGTACTTC. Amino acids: CASSAHGALGEQYF.

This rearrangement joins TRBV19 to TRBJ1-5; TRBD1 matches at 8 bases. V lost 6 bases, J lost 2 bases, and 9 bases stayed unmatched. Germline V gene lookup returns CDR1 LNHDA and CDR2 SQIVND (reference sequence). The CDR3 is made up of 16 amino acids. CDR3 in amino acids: CASSLGTGSGNQPQHF. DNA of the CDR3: TGTGCCAGTAGCCTTGGGACAGGTTCGGGCAATCAGCCCCAGCATTTT.

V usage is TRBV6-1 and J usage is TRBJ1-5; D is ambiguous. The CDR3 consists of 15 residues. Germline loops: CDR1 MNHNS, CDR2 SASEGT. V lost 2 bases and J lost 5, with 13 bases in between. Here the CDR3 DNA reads TGTGCCAGCAGTGAATCACTTCGTGAGGATCAGCCCCAGCATTTT. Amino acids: CASSESLREDQPQHF.

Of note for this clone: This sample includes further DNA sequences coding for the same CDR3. The CDR3 loop is CASSTQLAGGGYQETQYF. The CDR3 nucleotides are TGCGCCAGCAGTACCCAACTAGCGGGGGGAGGTTACCAAGAGACCCAGTACTTC. The chain recombines TRBV5-1 with TRBJ2-5; 12 bases fit TRBD2. The CDR3 covers 18 residues. J was trimmed by 0 bases and V by 5 bases; bases with no gene match: 11. CDR1 SGHRS and CDR2 YFSETQ come from the germline V gene.

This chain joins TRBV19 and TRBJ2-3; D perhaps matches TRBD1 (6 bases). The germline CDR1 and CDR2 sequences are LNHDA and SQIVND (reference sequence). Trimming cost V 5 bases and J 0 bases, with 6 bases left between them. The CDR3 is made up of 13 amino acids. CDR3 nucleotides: TGTGCCAGTAGTGGGGGCAGCACAGATACGCAGTATTTT. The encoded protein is CASSGGSTDTQYF. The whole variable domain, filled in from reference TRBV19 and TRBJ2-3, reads DGGITQSPKYLFRKEGQNVTLSCEQNLNHDAMYWYRQDPGQGLRLIYYSQIVNDFQKGDIAEGYSVSREKKESFPLTVTSAQKNPTAFYLCASSGGSTDTQYFGPGTRLTVL.

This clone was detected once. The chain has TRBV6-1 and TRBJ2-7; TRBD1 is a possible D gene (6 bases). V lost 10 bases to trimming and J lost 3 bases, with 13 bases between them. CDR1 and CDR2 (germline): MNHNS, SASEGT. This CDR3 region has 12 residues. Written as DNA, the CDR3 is TGTGCCACCAGCGACAGGTACTACGAGCAGTACTTC. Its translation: CATSDRYYEQYF.

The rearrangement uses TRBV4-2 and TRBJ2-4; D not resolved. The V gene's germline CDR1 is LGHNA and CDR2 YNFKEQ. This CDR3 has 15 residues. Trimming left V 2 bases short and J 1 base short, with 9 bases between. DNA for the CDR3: TGTGCCAGCAGCCAACTTGAAGAGGCCAAAAACATTCAGTACTTC. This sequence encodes CASSQLEEAKNIQYF.

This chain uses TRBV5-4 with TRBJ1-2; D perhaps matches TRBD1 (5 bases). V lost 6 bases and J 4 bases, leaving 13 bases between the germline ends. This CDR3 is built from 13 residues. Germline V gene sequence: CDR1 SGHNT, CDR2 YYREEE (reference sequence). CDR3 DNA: TGTGCCAGCACCTTATACGGGGGCTATGGCTACACCTTC. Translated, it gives CASTLYGGYGYTF.

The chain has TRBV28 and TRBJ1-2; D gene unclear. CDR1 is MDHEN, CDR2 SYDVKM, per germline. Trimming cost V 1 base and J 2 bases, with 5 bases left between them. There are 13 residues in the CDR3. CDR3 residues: CASSLSGNYGYTF. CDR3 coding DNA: TGTGCCAGCAGTTTATCAGGCAACTATGGCTACACCTTC.